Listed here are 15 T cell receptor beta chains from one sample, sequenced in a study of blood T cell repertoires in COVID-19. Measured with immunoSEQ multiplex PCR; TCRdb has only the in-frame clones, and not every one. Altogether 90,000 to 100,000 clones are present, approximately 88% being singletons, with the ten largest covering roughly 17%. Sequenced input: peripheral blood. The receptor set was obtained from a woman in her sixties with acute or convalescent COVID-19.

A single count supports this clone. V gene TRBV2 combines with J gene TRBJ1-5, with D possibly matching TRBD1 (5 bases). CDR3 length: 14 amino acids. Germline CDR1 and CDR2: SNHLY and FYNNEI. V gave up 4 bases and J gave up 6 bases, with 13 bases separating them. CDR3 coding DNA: TGTGCCAGCAGTGTTGGGGCGGCGCGTCAGCCCCAGCATTTT. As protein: CASSVGAARQPQHF.

The CDR3 loop reads CASGRGTDTQYF. The DNA for the CDR3 is TGTGCCAGCGGCAGGGGCACAGATACGCAGTATTTT. V usage is TRBV11-2 and J usage is TRBJ2-3; weak D call: TRBD1 (5 bases). Trimming removed 8 bases at V and 1 base at J, with 7 bases between. The CDR3 is 12 amino acids. Looked up from germline, CDR1 is SGHAT and CDR2 is FQNNGV.

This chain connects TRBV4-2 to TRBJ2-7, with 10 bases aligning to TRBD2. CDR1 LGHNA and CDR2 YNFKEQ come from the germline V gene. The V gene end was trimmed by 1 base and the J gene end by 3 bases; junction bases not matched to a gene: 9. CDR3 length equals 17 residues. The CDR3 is CASSQGGSGGLSYEQYF. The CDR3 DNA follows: TGTGCCAGCAGCCAAGGGGGTAGCGGGGGGCTCAGCTACGAGCAGTACTTC.

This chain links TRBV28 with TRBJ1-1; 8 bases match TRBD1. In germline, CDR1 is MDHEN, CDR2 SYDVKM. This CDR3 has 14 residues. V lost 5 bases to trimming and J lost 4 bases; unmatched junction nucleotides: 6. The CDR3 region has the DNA TGTGCCAGCAGTACCAGGGGGCTTGTCACTGAAGCTTTCTTT. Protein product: CASSTRGLVTEAFF.

Written as DNA, the CDR3 is TGTGCCAGTAGTCCTCAGGGGGGCTCTGGAAACACCATATATTTT. Protein product: CASSPQGGSGNTIYF. V is TRBV19 and J is TRBJ1-3, with 7 positions matching TRBD1. V lost 5 bases, J lost 0 bases, and 4 bases stayed unmatched. Germline V gene sequence: CDR1 LNHDA, CDR2 SQIVND (reference sequence). This CDR3 comprises 15 residues.

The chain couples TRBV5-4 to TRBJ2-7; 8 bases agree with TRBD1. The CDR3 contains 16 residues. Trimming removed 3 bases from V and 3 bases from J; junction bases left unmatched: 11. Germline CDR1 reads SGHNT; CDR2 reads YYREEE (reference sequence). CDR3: CASSSDPGQAHYEQYF. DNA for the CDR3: TGTGCCAGCAGCTCAGATCCGGGACAGGCCCACTACGAGCAGTACTTC.

The CDR3 nucleotides read TGTGCCAGTAATAAGGCGGCCTCTAACTATGGCTACACCTTC. Translating it yields CASNKAASNYGYTF. The V gene is TRBV19, the J gene TRBJ1-2; D is unclear. The germline V gene has CDR1 LNHDA and CDR2 SQIVND (reference sequence). The CDR3 is made up of 14 amino acids. V gave up 7 bases and J gave up 0 bases, with 12 bases separating them.

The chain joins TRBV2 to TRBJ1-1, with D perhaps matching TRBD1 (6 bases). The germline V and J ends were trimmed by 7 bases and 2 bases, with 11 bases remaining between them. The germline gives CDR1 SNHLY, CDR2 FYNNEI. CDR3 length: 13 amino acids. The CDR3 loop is CASNRVPNTEAFF. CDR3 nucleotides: TGTGCCAGCAACAGGGTACCCAACACTGAAGCTTTCTTT.

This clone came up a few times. DNA of the CDR3: TGTGCCAGCAGCTTGGGACAGGGATGGACTGAAGCTTTCTTT. This gives the protein CASSLGQGWTEAFF. The gene calls are TRBV5-4 and TRBJ1-1, with 7 bases aligning to TRBD1. CDR3 length: 14 residues. Germline V lookup: CDR1 SGHNT, CDR2 YYREEE (reference sequence). The V segment lost 0 bases and the J segment 5 bases; nucleotides outside the gene matches: 4.

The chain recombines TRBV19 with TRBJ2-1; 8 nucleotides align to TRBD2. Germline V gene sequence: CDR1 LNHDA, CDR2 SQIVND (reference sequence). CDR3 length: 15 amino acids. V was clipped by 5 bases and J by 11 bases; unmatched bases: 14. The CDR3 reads CASSFLTSAGGQQFF. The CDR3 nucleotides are TGTGCCAGTAGTTTCCTGACTAGCGCAGGAGGTCAGCAGTTCTTC.

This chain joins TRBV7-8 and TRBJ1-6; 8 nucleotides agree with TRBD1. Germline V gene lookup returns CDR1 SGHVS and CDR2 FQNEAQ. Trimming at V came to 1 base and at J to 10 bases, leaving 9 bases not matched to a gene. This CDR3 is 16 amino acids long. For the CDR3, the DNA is TGTGCCAGCAGCTTAGGAGACAGGGGCCTTGCATCACCCCTCCACTTT. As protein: CASSLGDRGLASPLHF.

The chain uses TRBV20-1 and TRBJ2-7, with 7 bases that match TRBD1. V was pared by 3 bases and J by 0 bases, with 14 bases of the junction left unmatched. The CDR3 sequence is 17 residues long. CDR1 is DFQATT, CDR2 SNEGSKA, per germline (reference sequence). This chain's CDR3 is CSASLFGRTGTSYEQYF. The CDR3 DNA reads TGCAGTGCTAGTCTTTTCGGTCGGACAGGAACCTCCTACGAGCAGTACTTC.

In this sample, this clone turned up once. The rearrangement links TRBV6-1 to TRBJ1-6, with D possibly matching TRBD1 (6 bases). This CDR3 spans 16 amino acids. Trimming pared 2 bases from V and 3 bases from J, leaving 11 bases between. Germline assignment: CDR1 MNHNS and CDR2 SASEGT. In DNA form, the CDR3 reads TGTGCCAGCAGTGAAAGACCAGGGGTCTATAATTCACCCCTCCACTTT. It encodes CASSERPGVYNSPLHF.

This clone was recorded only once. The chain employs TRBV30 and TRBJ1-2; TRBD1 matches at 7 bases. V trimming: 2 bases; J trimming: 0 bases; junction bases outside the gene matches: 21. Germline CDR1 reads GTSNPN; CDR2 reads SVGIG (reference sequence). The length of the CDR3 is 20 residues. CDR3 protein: CAWSPPTTGRMGVTNYGYTF. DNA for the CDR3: TGTGCCTGGAGTCCTCCGACGACAGGGCGGATGGGGGTAACTAACTATGGCTACACCTTC. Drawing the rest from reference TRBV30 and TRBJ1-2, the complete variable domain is SQTIHQWPATLVQPVGSPLSLECTVEGTSNPNLYWYRQAAGRGLQLLFYSVGIGQISSEVPQNLSASRPQDRQFILSSKKLLLSDSGFYLCAWSPPTTGRMGVTNYGYTFGSGTRLTVV.

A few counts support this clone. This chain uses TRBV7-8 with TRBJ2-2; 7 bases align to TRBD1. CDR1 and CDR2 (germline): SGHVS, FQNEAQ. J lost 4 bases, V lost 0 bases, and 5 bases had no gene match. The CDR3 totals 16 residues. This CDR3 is CASSLAGGGFTGELFF. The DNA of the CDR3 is TGTGCCAGCAGCTTAGCAGGGGGCGGTTTCACCGGGGAGCTGTTTTTT.